This note documents a single T cell receptor (beta chain) sequence. A junction boundary mismatches the germline segment, possibly from a read error. Localized lung adenocarcinoma, a non-small cell lung cancer, affected the donors. The length of the CDR3 is 16 residues. Germline-derived CDR1 and CDR2 are MNHEY and SMNVEV (reference sequence). The data stem from a study of CD4 and CD8 cells across lung adenocarcinoma regions. TCRdb re-called the PCR reads through MiXCR, storing one row per CDR3 protein. The data show roughly 10,000 distinct CDR3 sequences, approximately 53% seen once. The chain uses TRBV27 and TRBJ2-3, with 9 bases identical to TRBD2. The sample was CD4+ T cells from the center of a lung tumor. This TCR was sampled from a male donor with lung adenocarcinoma. The CD4 and CD8 labels of this study may be unreliable. In DNA form, the CDR3 reads TGTGCCAGCGCGGGGCGGGGGGGGGGGCCCCGAGATACGCAGTATTTC. This gives the protein CASAGRGGGPRDTQYF.